The 3 T cell receptor beta chains given below trace back to one sample, sequenced in a study of blood T cells in healthy people across ages. A second PCR of roughly 6 to 12 cycles used a sample-barcoded 5' primer and a J-beta primer mix. TCRdb re-derived calls from the 5' RACE reads in MiXCR, one entry per CDR3 protein. The data contain 850,000 to 950,000 distinct CDR3 sequences, under 30% of them singletons. Sequences were obtained from blood. Every receptor here comes from a woman aged 80 or over in good health.

Concerning this clonotype itself: A read error may be the cause here, since a much bigger clone is one base away. The chain has TRBV29-1 and TRBJ2-2, with TRBD1 matching over 8 bases. The CDR3 loop spans 15 amino acids. Germline CDR1 reads SQVTM; CDR2 reads ANQGSEA. Here the CDR3 DNA reads TGCAGCGTTGCGACAGGGGCCAGGAGCACCGAGGAGCTGTTTTTT. Amino acids: CSVATGARSTEELFF.

This CDR3 is CSATYPRGTDTQYF. The CDR3 DNA sequence: TGCAGCGCGACTTACCCTCGGGGCACAGATACGCAGTATTTT. J is TRBJ2-3 and V is TRBV29-1; D remains unclear. Germline lookup yields CDR1 SQVTM and CDR2 ANQGSEA. This CDR3 contains 14 residues. V was trimmed by 7 bases and J by 1 base, leaving 15 bases between them.

For this clonotype: A read error may explain this, as a much larger clone is one base away. V is TRBV6-2 or TRBV6-3 and J is TRBJ2-7; 12 nucleotides align to TRBD2. The germline V gene encodes CDR1 MNHEY and CDR2 SVGEGT. Trimming took 6 bases from V and 7 from J; bases not matched to a gene: 10. The length of the CDR3 is 15 residues. The CDR3 spells CASRPSGGALNEQYF. CDR3 nucleotide sequence: TGTGCCAGCAGACCTAGCGGGGGGGCCTTGAATGAGCAGTACTTC.